This T cell receptor beta chain comes out of a study of blood T cell repertoires in COVID-19. Enrolled through a virtual design, the participants were between about 18 and 100 years of age and came from under 25 US areas. Donors were grouped by their self-reported clinical history. The study counted Cohort 3 donors as recovered given two negative PCRs, clearance, or symptom resolution. With V trimmed by 4 bases and J by 4 bases, 9 bases remained unmatched. Germline CDR1 SGHRS, CDR2 YFSETQ. The CDR3 is made up of 15 amino acids. In the authors' workflow: Reference gene primer amplification gave nucleated cell count estimates. Profiling relied on immunoSEQ multiplex PCR, and the TCRdb table lists in-frame clones only, not all of them. D and trimming come from the DNA, and the V and J calls and clone size come from that table. The sample shows around 430,000 clones, roughly 89% of them seen only once.

The clonotype comes from a woman in her forties or fifties who had recovered from COVID-19. This rearrangement joins TRBV5-1 to TRBJ2-7; 9 bases match TRBD1. Specimen: PBMCs or T cells enriched from blood (not recorded which). The CDR3 loop reads CASSLNPGQGYEQYF. In DNA, the CDR3 is TGCGCCAGCAGCCTAAATCCGGGACAGGGTTACGAGCAGTACTTC.